These 8 T cell receptor beta chains were sequenced from one sample in a study of blood T cell repertoires in COVID-19. Sequencing used immunoSEQ multiplex PCR; TCRdb keeps in-frame clones, though not all of them. In the table there are 200,000 or so clones, roughly 91% of which are singletons. Sequencing was performed on PBMCs or T cells enriched from blood (not recorded which). The receptors originated from a man younger than 45 in a cohort exposed to, infected with or recovered from COVID-19 (not recorded which).

The chain couples TRBV27 to TRBJ1-2, with 7 bases identical to TRBD1. Trimming at V came to 8 bases and at J to 2 bases, leaving 11 bases not matched to a gene. CDR3 length: 15 amino acids. Looked up from germline, CDR1 is MNHEY and CDR2 is SMNVEV (reference sequence). The CDR3 here is CASYPTGSPNYGYTF. The DNA of the CDR3 is TGTGCCAGCTACCCGACAGGGTCACCGAACTATGGCTACACCTTC.

This clone was found once. This chain joins TRBV2 and TRBJ2-6; D not certain. Trimming removed 4 bases at V and 4 bases at J, with 20 bases between. The CDR3 covers 18 residues. Germline CDR1 SNHLY, CDR2 FYNNEI. DNA of the CDR3: TGTGCCAGCAGTGTTGATCTCGCGGCCGCCCCGGGGGCCAACGTCCTGACTTTC. This translates into CASSVDLAAAPGANVLTF.

V gene TRBV11-3 combines with J gene TRBJ2-7; D perhaps matches TRBD2 (7 bases). The CDR3 has 15 amino acids. V lost 2 bases, J lost 0 bases, and 11 bases lay in between. CDR1 and CDR2 from the germline V gene are SGHNT and YENEEA. This CDR3 reads CASSLRGGPSYEQYF. Here the CDR3 DNA reads TGTGCCAGCAGCTTAAGGGGGGGACCCTCCTACGAGCAGTACTTC. The full variable domain, rest sourced from reference TRBV11-3 and TRBJ2-7, is EAGVVQSPRYKIIEKKQPVAFWCNPISGHNTLYWYLQNLGQGPELLIRYENEEAVDDSQLPKDRFSAERLKGVDSTLKIQPAELGDSAVYLCASSLRGGPSYEQYFGPGTRLTVT.

The gene calls are TRBV4-1 and TRBJ1-6; possibly TRBD1 for D (6 bases). Trimming took 0 bases from V and 0 from J, leaving 9 bases between them. CDR1 is MGHRA and CDR2 is YSYEKL in the germline V gene. The CDR3 spans 17 residues. This CDR3 is CASSQEDSSSYNSPLHF. The CDR3 region has the DNA TGCGCCAGCAGCCAAGAGGACAGTAGCTCCTATAATTCACCCCTCCACTTT.

V gene TRBV28 combines with J gene TRBJ1-1; TRBD1 aligns across 9 bases. The germline V gene encodes CDR1 MDHEN and CDR2 SYDVKM. There are 16 residues in the CDR3. The trim removed 6 bases at V and 7 bases at J, leaving 15 bases unmatched. CDR3 in amino acids: CASRTGTGLLGGEAFF. The CDR3, as DNA: TGTGCCAGCAGGACCGGGACAGGGCTTCTGGGTGGTGAAGCTTTCTTT.

The rearrangement links TRBV4-1 to TRBJ2-6, with 12 bases identical to TRBD1. Germline V CDR1 and CDR2: MGHRA, YSYEKL. The CDR3 loop spans 20 amino acids. V was pared by 0 bases and J by 2 bases, with 8 bases of the junction left unmatched. Here the CDR3 DNA reads TGCGCCAGCAGCCAAGACGCGGGACAGGGGGCTCTGGCTGGGGCCAACGTCCTGACTTTC. Its protein is CASSQDAGQGALAGANVLTF.

The chain has TRBV28 and TRBJ1-1; TRBD1 matches 7 bases. Germline assignment: CDR1 MDHEN and CDR2 SYDVKM. V dropped 8 bases and J dropped 1; count of bases not matched to a gene: 7. CDR3 length equals 14 residues. The CDR3 loop is CASGDWTGNTEAFF. The DNA for the CDR3 is TGTGCCAGCGGGGATTGGACAGGGAACACTGAAGCTTTCTTT.

The chain combines TRBV7-9 with TRBJ1-1; TRBD1 agrees at 7 bases. The CDR3 sequence is 14 residues long. CDR1 is SEHNR and CDR2 is FQNEAQ in the germline V gene (reference sequence). Losses at the gene ends were 5 bases for V and 4 bases for J; bases not matched to a gene: 7. CDR3 sequence: CASSRGTVGTEAFF. For the CDR3, the DNA is TGTGCCAGCAGCAGAGGGACAGTTGGCACTGAAGCTTTCTTT.